The rows below give T cell receptor beta chains drawn from one sample of a study of T cell responses to AZD1222 COVID-19 vaccine. Produced via immunoSEQ multiplex PCR; TCRdb's table is partial and in-frame only. Of roughly 58,000 clones listed, roughly 85% are singletons. The material sequenced was peripheral blood, taken on day 0 of MenACWY control vaccination. These receptors all come from an adult in good health. The CDR3 runs from the conserved cysteine through the conserved F or W. The order of the fields is J gene, D gene, clone size, V gene, CDR3 protein, CDR3 DNA. A D gene is named only where the DNA matches it firmly. Rows may omit the clone size; those that give it use once, few, many or a size class.

TRBJ2-7,TRBD2,-,TRBV11-2,CASSSTTTSGRMVEQYF,TGTGCCAGCAGCTCCACAACTACTAGCGGGAGAATGGTGGAGCAGTACTTC
TRBJ1-1,-,-,TRBV11-2,CASSVRQLGSTEAFF,TGTGCCAGCAGCGTACGACAGCTCGGCTCCACTGAAGCTTTCTTT
TRBJ2-5,-,-,TRBV3-1/TRBV3-2,CASSPPLAGQETQYF,TGTGCCAGCAGCCCTCCCCTTGCGGGCCAAGAGACCCAGTACTTC
TRBJ2-5,TRBD1,once,TRBV28,CASSVTQGVGETQYF,TGTGCCAGCAGTGTCACACAGGGGGTTGGAGAGACCCAGTACTTC
TRBJ2-5,-,-,TRBV24-1,CATSDPNLGQPYQETQYF,TGTGCCACCAGTGACCCCAATCTTGGACAGCCGTACCAAGAGACCCAGTACTTC
TRBJ2-2,-,-,TRBV9,CASSVAGTGELFF,TGTGCCAGCAGCGTAGCTGGGACCGGGGAGCTGTTTTTT
TRBJ2-2,-,-,TRBV14,CASSQARSPTGELFF,TGTGCCAGCAGCCAAGCCCGCAGCCCCACCGGGGAGCTGTTTTTT
TRBJ1-1,-,-,TRBV7-2,CASSLEGRGVSEAFF,TGTGCCAGCAGCTTAGAAGGGCGAGGAGTCTCTGAAGCTTTCTTT
TRBJ2-1,-,medium-sized,TRBV7-8,CASSLVVETGYNEQFF,TGTGCCAGCAGCTTAGTTGTCGAGACTGGGTACAATGAGCAGTTCTTC
TRBJ1-5,-,-,TRBV28,CASSPHDSNQPQHF,TGTGCCAGCAGCCCCCACGATAGCAATCAGCCCCAGCATTTT
TRBJ1-4,-,-,TRBV5-1,CASSLDSATNEKLFF,TGCGCCAGCAGCCTAGACAGTGCAACTAATGAAAAACTGTTTTTT
TRBJ1-2,-,-,TRBV5-6,CASSLAGGTVYGYTF,TGTGCCAGCAGCTTGGCTGGAGGAACCGTCTATGGCTACACCTTC